This record covers a single TCR beta chain. Germline lookup yields CDR1 SGHNT and CDR2 YYREEE (reference sequence). There are 15 residues in the CDR3. V shed 2 bases and J 6 bases; nucleotides not matched to a gene: 7. The libraries were made with immunoSEQ v3. Measured with immunoSEQ multiplex PCR; TCRdb has only the in-frame clones, and not every one. The sample shows approximately 50,000 clones, approximately 79% of them seen only once. Time point denoted: pre-treatment sample, taken before nivolumab and TIL therapy. This record comes from a study of TIL therapy for anti-PD-1-resistant metastatic lung cancer. About the research overall: Tumors had a median PD-L1 proportion score of less than 6.5%.

J is TRBJ2-2 and V is TRBV5-4; 7 bases are a match to TRBD2. The source material was blood, sampled at baseline. The clonotype was recovered from a man aged 70-80 years with non-small cell lung cancer. The CDR3 loop is CASSFIAGVPGELFF. DNA for the CDR3: TGTGCCAGCAGCTTTATTGCGGGAGTTCCCGGGGAGCTGTTTTTT.